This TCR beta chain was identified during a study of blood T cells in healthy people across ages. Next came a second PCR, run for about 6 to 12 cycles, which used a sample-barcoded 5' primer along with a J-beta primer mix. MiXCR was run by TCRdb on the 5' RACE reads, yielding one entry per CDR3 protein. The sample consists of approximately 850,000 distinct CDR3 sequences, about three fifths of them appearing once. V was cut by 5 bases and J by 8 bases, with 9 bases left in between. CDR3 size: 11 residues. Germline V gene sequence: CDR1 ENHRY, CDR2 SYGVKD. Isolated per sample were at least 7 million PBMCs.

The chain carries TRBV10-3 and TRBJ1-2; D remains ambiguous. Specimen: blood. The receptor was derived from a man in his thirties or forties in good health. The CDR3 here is CAISRDEGYTF. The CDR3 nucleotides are TGTGCCATCAGTCGAGACGAGGGCTACACCTTC.